This TCR beta chain was profiled in a study of OX40 agonist ivuxolimab in advanced cancers. Study-wide context: Among those enrolled, mean age was roughly 55 years (range roughly 23 to 85) and 75% to 85% were male.

CDR1 is SEHNR, CDR2 FQNEAQ, per germline (reference sequence). V was pared by 1 base and J by 11 bases, with 9 bases between. This CDR3 contains 12 residues. Comments on this clone: Its specificity is unknown.

Profiled with immunoSEQ multiplex PCR; TCRdb holds only in-frame clones, not every one. The repertoire consists of roughly 29,000 clones, with 91% occurring once and the leading ten covering roughly 10%. Study outcomes and limitations: Both blood CD4+ and CD8+ T cells showed clonal growth by week 6 at 0.1 to 3.0 mg/kg.

The chain employs TRBV7-9 and TRBJ2-1, with D unclear. The TCR sequence derives from an adult with an advanced solid tumor such as melanoma, head and neck, liver or kidney cancer. The material was CD4+ or CD8+ T cells sorted from blood, obtained in a trial of the OX40 agonist ivuxolimab. This CDR3 reads CASSLGVYQQFF. CDR3 nucleotide sequence: TGTGCCAGCAGCTTAGGGGTTTATCAGCAGTTCTTC.